A single sample gave rise to the 2 T cell receptor beta chains below, sequenced in a study of blood T cell repertoires in COVID-19. Here immunoSEQ multiplex PCR was the method, and the copy in TCRdb shows in-frame clones only, minus some. The table lists 300,000 to 350,000 clones, more than 75% of them singletons. The sequenced sample was peripheral blood. These receptors were collected from a woman between 50 and 59 years old with COVID-19, enrolled during active disease.

J is TRBJ1-1 and V is TRBV6-5; possibly TRBD1 for D (5 bases). The germline gives CDR1 MNHEY, CDR2 SVGAGI. Deletions cut 8 bases from V and 0 bases from J, with 13 bases between. This CDR3 is built from 14 residues. The CDR3 DNA sequence: TGTGCCAGCTACAGGAGGGTCATGAACACTGAAGCTTTCTTT. Protein: CASYRRVMNTEAFF.

V is TRBV7-2 and J is TRBJ2-7; D is possibly TRBD1 (6 bases). The CDR3 covers 13 residues. V dropped 1 base and J dropped 2 bases, with 6 bases sitting between them. Germline V gene lookup returns CDR1 SGHTA and CDR2 FQGNSA. CDR3 protein: CASSLGGPYEQYF. The DNA of the CDR3 is TGTGCCAGCAGCTTAGGGGGGCCCTACGAGCAGTACTTC. The whole variable domain, remainder taken from reference TRBV7-2 and TRBJ2-7, is GAGVSQSPSNKVTEKGKDVELRCDPISGHTALYWYRQSLGQGLEFLIYFQGNSAPDKSGLPSDRFSAERTGGSVSTLTIQRTQQEDSAVYLCASSLGGPYEQYFGPGTRLTVT.